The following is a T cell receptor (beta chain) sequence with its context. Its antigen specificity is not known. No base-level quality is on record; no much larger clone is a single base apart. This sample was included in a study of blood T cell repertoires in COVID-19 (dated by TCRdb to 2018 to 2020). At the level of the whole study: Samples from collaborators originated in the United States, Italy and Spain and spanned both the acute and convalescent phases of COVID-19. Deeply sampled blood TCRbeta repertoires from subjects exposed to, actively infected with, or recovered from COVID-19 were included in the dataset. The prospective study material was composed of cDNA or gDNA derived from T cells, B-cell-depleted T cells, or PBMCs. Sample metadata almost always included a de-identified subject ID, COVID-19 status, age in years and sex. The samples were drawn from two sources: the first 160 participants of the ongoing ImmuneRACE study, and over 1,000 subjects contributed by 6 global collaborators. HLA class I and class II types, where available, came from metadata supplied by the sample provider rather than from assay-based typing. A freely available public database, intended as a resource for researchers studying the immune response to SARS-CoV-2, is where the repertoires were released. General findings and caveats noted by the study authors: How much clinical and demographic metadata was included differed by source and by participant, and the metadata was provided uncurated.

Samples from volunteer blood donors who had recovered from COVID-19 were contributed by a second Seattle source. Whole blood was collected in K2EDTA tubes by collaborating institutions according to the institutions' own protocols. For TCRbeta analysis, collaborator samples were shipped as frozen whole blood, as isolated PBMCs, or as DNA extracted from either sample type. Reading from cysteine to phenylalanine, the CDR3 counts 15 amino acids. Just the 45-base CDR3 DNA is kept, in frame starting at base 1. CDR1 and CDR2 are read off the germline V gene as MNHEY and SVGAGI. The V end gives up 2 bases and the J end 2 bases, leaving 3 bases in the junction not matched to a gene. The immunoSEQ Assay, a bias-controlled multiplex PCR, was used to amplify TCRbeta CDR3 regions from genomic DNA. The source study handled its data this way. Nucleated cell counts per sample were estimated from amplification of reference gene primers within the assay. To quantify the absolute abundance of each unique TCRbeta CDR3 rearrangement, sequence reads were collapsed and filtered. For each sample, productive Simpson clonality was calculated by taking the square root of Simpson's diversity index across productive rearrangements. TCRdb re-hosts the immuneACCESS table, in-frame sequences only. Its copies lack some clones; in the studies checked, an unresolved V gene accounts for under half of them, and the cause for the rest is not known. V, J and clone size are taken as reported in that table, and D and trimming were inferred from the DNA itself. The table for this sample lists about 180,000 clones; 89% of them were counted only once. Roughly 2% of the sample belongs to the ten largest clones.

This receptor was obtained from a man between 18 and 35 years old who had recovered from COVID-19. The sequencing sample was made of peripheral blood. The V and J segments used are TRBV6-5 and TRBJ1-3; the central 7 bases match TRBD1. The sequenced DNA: TGTGCCAGCAGTTACGCCGACAGGGCTGGAAACACCATATATTTT. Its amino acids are CASSYADRAGNTIYF.